The entry that follows covers one TCR beta chain sequence. Its cognate antigen has yet to be identified. Base-call qualities are not available, and no considerably larger clone is one nucleotide away. The CDR3 spans 15 residues, from the cysteine through the phenylalanine. Kept here is only the CDR3 DNA, which spans 45 bases and is read in frame from base 1. V is shortened by 8 bases, J by 0 bases, and the region joining them spans 19 bases. From a lookup of the germline V gene, CDR1 and CDR2 are SQVTM and ANQGSEA. The cohort comprised 25 to 35 patients with locally advanced or metastatic urothelial carcinoma treated at Memorial Sloan Kettering on a trial protocol. Peripheral blood mononuclear cells were collected pretreatment and during treatment, at between 1 and 8 total time points per patient. The Qiagen DNeasy Blood extraction kit was used to purify genomic DNA from total PBMCs and tumor samples. Collected pretreatment and during treatment, PBMCs were isolated and stored as previously described.

The entry originates in a study of PD-L1 blockade in urothelial cancer (dated by TCRdb to about 2017). At the level of the whole study: Every patient began therapy around 2014 and was given atezolizumab 1,200 mg intravenously every 3 weeks. Twenty-five of 29 patients were identified as males with urothelial cancer of bladder origin, and a prior smoking history was reported by 18 of 29 patients. Blood samples gave median yields of approximately 130,000 T cells and some 80,000 unique TCRs, along with a median clonality of approximately 0.084. Pretreatment blood TCR-seq was available for about 27 patients, at least one posttreatment blood collection was obtained for 24 patients, and tumor TCR-seq was available for 24 patients. Durable clinical benefit was achieved by nine patients and was not achieved by 20 patients. Progression-free survival longer than 6 months counted as durable clinical benefit, and TCR features were additionally tested against both progression-free and overall survival. In the same patients, pretreatment tumors underwent whole exome sequencing and RNA sequencing in addition to TCR sequencing. TCR sequencing covered pretreatment tumor samples and matched, serially collected peripheral blood taken before and after atezolizumab treatment. The study was an exploratory multi-omic analysis of somatic, immune and clinical correlates of response to PD-L1 blockade with atezolizumab in urothelial cancer. An ECOG performance status of 0 or 1 was recorded for the patients, and 0 to 3 prior chemotherapy regimens had been received by the patients. Blood samples were analyzed 3 weeks after the start of treatment (second dose) and 6 weeks after the start of treatment.

Synthetic TCR analog templates were spiked into each PCR to estimate absolute template abundance from read counts. The immunoSEQ assay used bias-controlled V and J gene primers to amplify TCRbeta CDR3 regions from genomic DNA. Rearranged TCRbeta segments were sequenced at approximately 20X coverage. Concerning the study's data processing: Sequencing errors were corrected by clustering and CDR3s were annotated against IMGT to assign V, D and J genes. Out-of-frame and stop-codon sequences were excluded, and only productive TCRbeta rearrangements were used in downstream analyses. Clonality was calculated as one minus the Shannon entropy normalized by the log of the number of unique productive sequences. Clones differing between time points or between blood and tumor were identified by Fisher's exact test with Benjamini-Hochberg correction at adjusted p below 0.01. Held by TCRdb, this immuneACCESS table contains in-frame sequences only and omits some clones. Under half of the omission traces to an unresolved V gene where checked; the cause of the rest is unknown. The V and J calls and clone size come from that table; D and trimming were worked out from the DNA. Across this sample there are tens of thousands of clones, with 75% to 85% seen only once. The ten largest clones add up to about 31% of the sample.

The study at large found these results: Because of the small sample size (n = 29) and the many exploratory analyses performed, the results are intended to be regarded as hypothesis-generating. Improved progression-free and overall survival was associated with having pretreatment peripheral blood TCR clonality below the median. At 3 weeks after the start of treatment, tumor-associated TCR clones in peripheral blood had expanded more in patients with durable benefit (n of about 21, p = 0.022).

This TCR was sampled from a man aged 55 to 70 with urothelial cancer. The sample here was PBMCs, taken around atezolizumab (anti-PD-L1) treatment. Recombination joined TRBV29-1 with TRBJ1-2; possibly the D gene is TRBD1, per 5 matching bases. The CDR3 reads CSTMGIGGSNYGYTF. The nucleotides read TGCAGCACCATGGGTATCGGGGGGTCTAACTATGGCTACACCTTC.